Below, 9 T cell receptor beta chains from the same sample are listed, as sequenced in a study of blood T cell repertoires in COVID-19. Repertoires were generated with immunoSEQ multiplex PCR, while TCRdb's copy carries only in-frame clones and drops some. The table has 150,000 to 200,000 clones, about 85% seen once. The sequenced sample consisted of peripheral blood. The receptors here all came from a woman aged 30 to 39 with active or convalescent COVID-19.

This chain links TRBV7-9 with TRBJ2-7; unclear D gene. Germline V lookup: CDR1 SEHNR, CDR2 FQNEAQ (reference sequence). Trimming left V 1 base short and J 12 bases short, with 13 bases between. The CDR3 runs to 12 residues. This chain's CDR3 is CASSLGLAGWYF. CDR3 nucleotide sequence: TGTGCCAGCAGCTTAGGTCTGGCAGGTTGGTACTTC.

The chain has TRBV19 and TRBJ2-2; TRBD2 agrees at 7 bases. The CDR3 consists of 14 residues. The trim removed 3 bases at V and 9 bases at J, leaving 7 bases unmatched. Per germline, CDR1 LNHDA and CDR2 SQIVND (reference sequence). The CDR3: CASSIRRESWELFF. For the CDR3, the DNA is TGTGCCAGTAGTATTCGGCGGGAGTCCTGGGAGCTGTTTTTT.

This clone was detected only once. This rearrangement joins TRBV3-1 (or the pseudogene TRBV3-2) to TRBJ2-1, with D possibly matching TRBD2 (5 bases). Germline V gene lookup returns CDR1 LGHDT and CDR2 YNNKEL (reference sequence). The CDR3 sequence is 14 residues long. The V gene lost 3 bases and the J gene lost 7 bases, with 13 bases spanning the gap. This chain's CDR3 is CASSQDSPRNEQFF. For the CDR3, the DNA is TGTGCCAGCAGCCAGGACTCTCCTCGGAATGAGCAGTTCTTC.

V gene TRBV19 combines with J gene TRBJ1-6, with 8 bases identical to TRBD1. The CDR3 contains 16 residues. Trimming removed 1 base from V and 8 bases from J; junction bases left unmatched: 7. Germline loops: CDR1 LNHDA, CDR2 SQIVND (reference sequence). The CDR3 protein is CASSIVSRGLDSPLHF. The DNA of the CDR3 is TGTGCCAGTAGTATAGTCAGCAGGGGGCTAGATTCACCCCTCCACTTT. Supplemented by reference TRBV19 and TRBJ1-6, the full variable domain reads DGGITQSPKYLFRKEGQNVTLSCEQNLNHDAMYWYRQDPGQGLRLIYYSQIVNDFQKGDIAEGYSVSREKKESFPLTVTSAQKNPTAFYLCASSIVSRGLDSPLHFGNGTRLTVT.

The genes are TRBV11-2 and TRBJ1-1; weak D call: TRBD1 (6 bases). V dropped 5 bases and J dropped 5 bases, with 9 bases sitting between them. The germline gives CDR1 SGHAT, CDR2 FQNNGV. CDR3 size: 12 residues. DNA for the CDR3: TGTGCCAGCAGCGCGAGGGGGACTGAAGCTTTCTTT. It translates to CASSARGTEAFF.

In nucleotides, the CDR3 is TGTGCCAGTAGTCCACCACTCGGGACTAGCGGGACTTCAGGGAATGAGCAGTTCTTC. Translation: CASSPPLGTSGTSGNEQFF. This chain links TRBV19 with TRBJ2-1; 13 positions agree with TRBD2. Germline CDR1 is LNHDA and CDR2 is SQIVND (reference sequence). The CDR3 is made up of 19 amino acids. V shed 5 bases and J 7 bases; nucleotides not matched to a gene: 17.

The V gene is TRBV2, the J gene TRBJ2-7; 7 bases line up with TRBD1. This CDR3 is built from 14 residues. J was trimmed by 0 bases and V by 7 bases; bases with no gene match: 6. Germline V gene data show CDR1 as SNHLY and CDR2 as FYNNEI. CDR3 in amino acids: CASTRDSLSYEQYF. CDR3 DNA: TGTGCCAGCACCCGGGACAGTCTCTCCTACGAGCAGTACTTC. The whole variable domain, remainder taken from reference TRBV2 and TRBJ2-7, is EPEVTQTPSHQVTQMGQEVILRCVPISNHLYFYWYRQILGQKVEFLVSFYNNEISEKSEIFDDQFSVERPDGSNFTLKIRSTKLEDSAMYFCASTRDSLSYEQYFGPGTRLTVT.

The chain is built from TRBV9 and TRBJ1-3; maybe TRBD1 (6 bases). The CDR3 runs to 16 residues. The germline V gene encodes CDR1 SGDLS and CDR2 YYNGEE. Trimming took 4 bases from V and 3 from J, leaving 17 bases between them. In nucleotides, the CDR3 is TGTGCCAGCAGCCCCCGGTTGGGGGCGCTTGGAAACACCATATATTTT. Amino acids: CASSPRLGALGNTIYF.

J is TRBJ1-1 and V is TRBV11-2; D remains unclear. V lost 5 bases and J 9 bases, leaving 16 bases between the germline ends. CDR1 is SGHAT, CDR2 FQNNGV, per germline. The CDR3 spans 13 residues. CDR3: CASSPREPPQAFF. The DNA for the CDR3 is TGTGCCAGCAGCCCCCGGGAGCCCCCCCAAGCTTTCTTT.